The 30 T cell receptor beta chains below come from one sample, sequenced in a study of CXCR3-negative and CXCR3-positive naive CD8 T cells. Study-wide points: The TRB CDR3s that CXCR3-positive naive cells carried were more hydrophobic than those of CXCR3-negative naive cells.

UMI-labeled TRB cDNA libraries were prepared by 5' RACE. From its re-call of the 5' RACE reads, TCRdb lists each CDR3 protein once, without DNA. This listing includes 150,000 or so distinct CDR3 sequences. These TCRs' antigens remain unknown. The specimen sequenced was naive CXCR3+ CD8+ T cells from blood. Subset noted: CD45RO-CCR7+CD27+CD95- naive CD8+ T cells expressing CXCR3 (TNR3+). The origin of the receptors is a human donor in good health. Some clones in this sample may be carry-over from other donors' samples.

V usage is TRBV7-9 and J usage is TRBJ2-7; lacking DNA, the TRBD2 call made by TCRdb goes unchecked. The germline V gene has CDR1 SEHNR and CDR2 FQNEAQ (reference sequence). The CDR3 covers 15 residues. The CDR3 region is CASSHPGLPIYEQYF.

V and J are TRBV13 and TRBJ2-5; TCRdb proposes TRBD1, but this gene call is untestable without DNA. Germline loops: CDR1 PRHDT, CDR2 FYEKMQ (reference sequence). The CDR3 covers 16 residues. The CDR3 here is CASSLVSTKKGETQYF.

The V gene is TRBV5-1, the J gene TRBJ2-7; TCRdb's D gene call, TRBD1, goes unchecked for lack of DNA. This CDR3 is 17 amino acids long. Germline V CDR1 and CDR2: SGHRS, YFSETQ. Here the CDR3 reads CASSLRWGNPGAYEQYF.

V and J are TRBV6-2 or TRBV6-3 and TRBJ1-2; as DNA is missing, the TRBD1 call by TCRdb cannot be tested. This CDR3 spans 15 amino acids. In germline, CDR1 is MNHEY, CDR2 SVGEGT. The CDR3 is CASRSRDRGFDGYTF.

The rearrangement links TRBV9 to TRBJ2-1. The CDR3 extends over 14 amino acids. CDR1 is SGDLS and CDR2 is YYNGEE in the germline V gene. CDR3 region: CASSVSLNYNEQFF.

The V and J genes are TRBV6-2 or TRBV6-3 and TRBJ2-1; checking the TCRdb D call of TRBD2 is not possible without DNA. CDR1 MNHEY and CDR2 SVGEGT come from the germline V gene. The CDR3 is 12 residues long. Here the CDR3 reads CASGRVHNEQFF.

V and J are TRBV20-1 and TRBJ2-7; TCRdb designates TRBD1, a call that cannot be tested without DNA. The CDR3 is 12 residues long. Germline lookup yields CDR1 DFQATT and CDR2 SNEGSKA (reference sequence). The CDR3 sequence: CRAYRGIYEQYF.

V is TRBV4-2 and J is TRBJ1-5. This CDR3 has 14 amino acids. Germline-derived CDR1 and CDR2 are LGHNA and YNFKEQ. The CDR3 loop reads CASSQDTSNQPQHF.

The chain combines TRBV12-2 with TRBJ1-2; TCRdb proposes TRBD1, but this gene call is untestable without DNA. TRBV12-2 is a pseudogene segment. The CDR3 spans 14 residues. The CDR3 sequence: CASRLARTGYGYTF.

The chain is built from TRBV11-2 and TRBJ2-1; TCRdb reports TRBD2, a call that lacks DNA to check it against. The CDR3 has 14 residues. The germline V gene has CDR1 SGHAT and CDR2 FQNNGV. The CDR3 is CASSPSGSRNEQFF.

The chain employs TRBV5-5 and TRBJ2-3. The CDR3 has 15 residues. Germline lookup yields CDR1 SGHKS and CDR2 YYEKEE (reference sequence). The CDR3 sequence: CASSFVTGATDTQYF.

The chain is built from TRBV2 and TRBJ2-7; TCRdb reports TRBD2, a call that lacks DNA to check it against. Germline-derived CDR1 and CDR2 are SNHLY and FYNNEI. This CDR3 contains 14 residues. Here the CDR3 reads CASQRDFGLREQYF.

The chain uses TRBV12-3 or TRBV12-4 and TRBJ1-2; TCRdb's D gene call, TRBD1, goes unchecked for lack of DNA. This CDR3 has 13 amino acids. The CDR3 is CASSHTGIVGYTF.

The chain is built from TRBV4-1 and TRBJ1-2. The CDR3 loop spans 15 amino acids. Looked up from germline, CDR1 is MGHRA and CDR2 is YSYEKL. The chain's CDR3 is CASSQDYQGPYGYTF.

The V and J genes are TRBV5-1 and TRBJ2-7; TCRdb outputs TRBD1, but without DNA this stays unchecked. Germline assignment: CDR1 SGHRS and CDR2 YFSETQ. This CDR3 region has 14 residues. The CDR3: CASSSTVQGDEQYF.

The chain links TRBV7-3 to TRBJ2-7; TCRdb picks TRBD1, but there is no DNA to check that call. Germline CDR1 is SGHTA and CDR2 is FQGTGA. CDR3 length equals 14 residues. The CDR3: CASSTGQGSDEQYF.

This sequence joins TRBV6-6 and TRBJ2-7; the D call from TCRdb, TRBD2, cannot be confirmed without DNA. The CDR3 sequence is 15 residues long. Per the germline V gene, CDR1 is MNHNY and CDR2 is SVGAGI (reference sequence). CDR3 in amino acids: CASRGGRTDSYEQYF.

The rearrangement links TRBV6-2 or TRBV6-3 to TRBJ1-1; TCRdb returns TRBD1, unconfirmable since there is no DNA. Germline V CDR1 and CDR2: MNHEY, SVGEGT. This CDR3 comprises 13 residues. CDR3 amino acids: CASSYQGGTEAFF.

V is TRBV29-1 and J is TRBJ2-7. The germline CDR1 and CDR2 sequences are SQVTM and ANQGSEA. CDR3 size: 14 residues. CDR3 loop: CSVIGEQAGYEQYF.

The CDR3 loop reads CASSLVGGAEQYF. The chain uses TRBV11-3 and TRBJ2-7; the TRBD1 assignment by TCRdb is unverifiable without DNA. Per the germline V gene, CDR1 is SGHNT and CDR2 is YENEEA. This CDR3 comprises 13 residues. Looking up the rest from reference TRBV11-3 and TRBJ2-7 gives the full variable domain: EAGVVQSPRYKIIEKKQPVAFWCNPISGHNTLYWYLQNLGQGPELLIRYENEEAVDDSQLPKDRFSAERLKGVDSTLKIQPAELGDSAVYLCASSLVGGAEQYFGPGTRLTVT.

The chain has TRBV5-8 and TRBJ2-7; TCRdb calls TRBD1, which cannot be checked without DNA. Looked up from germline, CDR1 is SGHTS and CDR2 is YDEGEE. This CDR3 region has 16 residues. CDR3 loop: CASSSTTGHRAWEQYF.

The rearrangement uses TRBV12-3 or TRBV12-4 and TRBJ2-7; TCRdb names TRBD2, which stays unverified in the absence of DNA. The CDR3 spans 12 residues. CDR3 sequence: CASSRLVGEQYF.

This chain joins TRBV7-9 and TRBJ2-1; TCRdb's D call, TRBD1, is unchecked because there is no DNA. From germline, CDR1 is SEHNR and CDR2 FQNEAQ (reference sequence). The CDR3 runs 15 residues. CDR3 in amino acids: CASSPMGQGNNEQFF.

The chain carries TRBV6-6 and TRBJ2-1. Germline values: CDR1 MNHNY, CDR2 SVGAGI (reference sequence). This CDR3 is 11 amino acids long. CDR3 sequence reads: CAIDNGNEQFF.

The rearrangement joins TRBV28 to TRBJ2-7; TCRdb proposes TRBD1, but this gene call is untestable without DNA. CDR1 is MDHEN, CDR2 SYDVKM, per germline. CDR3 length: 16 amino acids. CDR3 residues: CASSLSAGTATYEQYF. The full variable domain, with the rest looked up from reference TRBV28 and TRBJ2-7, is DVKVTQSSRYLVKRTGEKVFLECVQDMDHENMFWYRQDPGLGLRLIYFSYDVKMKEKGDIPEGYSVSREKKERFSLILESASTNQTSMYLCASSLSAGTATYEQYFGPGTRLTVT.

This chain joins TRBV10-3 and TRBJ1-5; the TRBD1 assignment by TCRdb is unverifiable without DNA. This CDR3 has 14 amino acids. The V gene's germline CDR1 is ENHRY and CDR2 SYGVKD. CDR3 protein: CAISGNRSEQPQHF.

The genes are TRBV7-9 and TRBJ2-1. This CDR3 is built from 14 residues. CDR1 is SEHNR, CDR2 FQNEAQ, per germline (reference sequence). CDR3 region: CASSLGPTPNEQFF. Looking up the rest from reference TRBV7-9 and TRBJ2-1 gives the full variable domain: DTGVSQNPRHKITKRGQNVTFRCDPISEHNRLYWYRQTLGQGPEFLTYFQNEAQLEKSRLLSDRFSAERPKGSFSTLEIQRTEQGDSAMYLCASSLGPTPNEQFFGPGTRLTVL.

V is TRBV20-1 and J is TRBJ2-7; no DNA is available, so the TRBD2 call from TCRdb remains unchecked. The germline V gene encodes CDR1 DFQATT and CDR2 SNEGSKA (reference sequence). The CDR3 loop spans 17 amino acids. CDR3 protein: CSARDREAGGFSYEQYF.

CDR3 sequence reads: CASSQRGTQGGQETQYF. J is TRBJ2-5 and V is TRBV23-1; the TCRdb call, TRBD1, lacks DNA for checking. TRBV23-1 is given ORF status, its function remaining uncertain. The CDR3 extends over 17 amino acids.

J is TRBJ2-2 and V is TRBV5-1. This CDR3 region has 11 residues. Germline CDR1 reads SGHRS; CDR2 reads YFSETQ. The CDR3: CASSWAGELFF.